The clone carrying this TCR beta chain was recorded a few times. Its target is not known. These data are taken from a study of cytomegalovirus exposure and HLA in healthy donors. Study summary: Membership in the Caucasian-associated ancestry cluster was found for about 84% of approximately 430 genotyped donors. Findings and caveats of the study: Reported performance of the classifier showed diagnosis of cytomegalovirus status with high specificity and sensitivity.

Germline CDR1 reads LGHNA; CDR2 reads YNFKEQ. Germline trimming cut 4 bases from V and 3 bases from J; bases unmatched to any gene: 3. CDR3 size: 14 residues. A multiplex PCR was run with 60 Vbeta primers and 13 Jbeta primers. Method: immunoSEQ multiplex PCR; TCRdb's copy keeps in-frame clones and lacks some. The profile shows under 200,000 clones, more than 60% of them singletons. The rearrangement joins TRBV4-2 to TRBJ2-1; 7 bases map to TRBD2. This sequence originates from a woman in her forties in good health and CMV-seropositive. Sequences were obtained from PBMCs. The CDR3 DNA sequence: TGTGCCAGCAGCCTAGGACTAGGCTACAATGAGCAGTTCTTC. Its translation is CASSLGLGYNEQFF.